The T cell receptor beta chain under discussion was sequenced for a study of shared clonotypes between healthy human individuals. Of note for this clone: No antigen is known for it.

Unmatched junction bases numbered 7, after V lost 4 bases and J lost 3 bases. The V gene's germline CDR1 is SGHRS and CDR2 YFSETQ. The CDR3 is 14 amino acids. TCRdb's copy holds only in-frame clones and misses some; the assay was immunoSEQ multiplex PCR. The data show more than 150,000 clones, with 60% to 75% seen just once and under 11% held by the top ten. Study findings and constraints: Of the naive CD4 clonotypes, around 4.9% were shared across a handful of donors.

The clonotype comes from a man in his thirties or forties in good health. The chain combines TRBV5-1 with TRBJ2-7, with 7 bases identical to TRBD2. Sequencing was done on a sample of memory CD4+ T cells sorted from blood. Regarding subset: CD45RA-negative fraction. The CDR3 region has the DNA TGCGCCAGCAGCCTCGCGGGGGTACTCTACGAGCAGTACTTC. Encoded protein: CASSLAGVLYEQYF. The entire variable domain, with the rest obtained from reference TRBV5-1 and TRBJ2-7, is as follows: KAGVTQTPRYLIKTRGQQVTLSCSPISGHRSVSWYQQTPGQGLQFLFEYFSETQRNKGNFPGRFSGRQFSNSRSEMNVSTLELGDSALYLCASSLAGVLYEQYFGPGTRLTVT.